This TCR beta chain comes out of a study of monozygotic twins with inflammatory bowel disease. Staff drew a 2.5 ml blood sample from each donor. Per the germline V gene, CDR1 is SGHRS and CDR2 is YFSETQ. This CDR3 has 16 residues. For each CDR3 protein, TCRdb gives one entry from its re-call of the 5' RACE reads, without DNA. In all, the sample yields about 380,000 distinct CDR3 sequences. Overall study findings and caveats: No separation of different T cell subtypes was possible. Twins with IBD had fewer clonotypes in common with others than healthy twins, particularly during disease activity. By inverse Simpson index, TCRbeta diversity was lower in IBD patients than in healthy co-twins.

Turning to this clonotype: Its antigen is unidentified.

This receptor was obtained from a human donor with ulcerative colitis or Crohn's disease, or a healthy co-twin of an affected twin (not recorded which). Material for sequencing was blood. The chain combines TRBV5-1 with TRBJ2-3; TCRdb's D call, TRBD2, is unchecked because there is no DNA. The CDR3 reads CASRRIAGGQTDTQYF.